The 22 T cell receptor beta chains below all came from one sample that was sequenced in a study of early T cells in non-severe SARS-CoV-2 infection. TCRdb re-analysed the 5' RACE reads in MiXCR, keeping a single row per CDR3 protein. In the table there are 71,000 or so distinct CDR3 sequences, roughly 13% of which are singletons. The sequenced material came from whole blood. The receptors originated from an adult who was a healthcare worker with PCR-confirmed SARS-CoV-2 infection or an uninfected control (not recorded which).

This clonotype was counted only a few times. The chain links TRBV20-1 to TRBJ1-1, with TRBD1 matching 8 bases. This CDR3 is 15 amino acids long. The V segment lost 2 bases and the J segment 8 bases; nucleotides outside the gene matches: 13. Per the germline V gene, CDR1 is DFQATT and CDR2 is SNEGSKA (reference sequence). As DNA, the CDR3 is TGCAGTGCTAGATGGGCCAGGACAGGGAGGGTCGAAGCTTTCTTT. It yields the protein CSARWARTGRVEAFF.

This clonotype was counted a few times. J is TRBJ2-7 and V is TRBV28, with D unclear. CDR1 is MDHEN and CDR2 is SYDVKM in the germline V gene. With 6 bases removed from V and 6 bases from J, the gap between germline ends came to 9 bases. The CDR3 has 11 residues. The DNA of the CDR3 is TGTGCCAGCAGGTCGGTGGCCGAGCAGTACTTC. Protein: CASRSVAEQYF.

The chain links TRBV6-5 to TRBJ1-2, with a possible D match to TRBD1 (5 bases). The CDR3 has 17 amino acids. Germline CDR1 is MNHEY and CDR2 is SVGAGI. Trimming shortened V by 2 bases and J by 3 bases, and 19 bases separated the two germline ends. The CDR3 spells CASSYAPGTYDDYGYTF. The CDR3 coding sequence is TGTGCCAGCAGTTACGCCCCCGGGACGTACGATGACTATGGCTACACCTTC.

In this sample, this clonotype turned up many times. V usage is TRBV7-8 and J usage is TRBJ1-1; TRBD1 matches at 7 bases. The germline V gene has CDR1 SGHVS and CDR2 FQNEAQ. Trimming cost V 5 bases and J 11 bases; bases outside gene matches: 11. The length of the CDR3 is 13 residues. The CDR3 loop is CASSEGGSSGAFF. The CDR3 DNA reads as TGTGCCAGCAGCGAAGGGGGCTCCAGCGGGGCTTTCTTT.

This clonotype has a handful of counts. This rearrangement joins TRBV29-1 to TRBJ1-6, with 8 bases matching TRBD1. V lost 6 bases to trimming and J lost 8 bases; unmatched junction nucleotides: 6. This CDR3 region has 13 residues. Germline V lookup: CDR1 SQVTM, CDR2 ANQGSEA. CDR3 sequence (DNA): TGCAGCGTGCGGACAGGGCTGGATTCACCCCTCCACTTT. Protein: CSVRTGLDSPLHF.

Only a few counts were recorded for this clonotype. The chain employs TRBV12-5 and TRBJ1-3; 8 nucleotides agree with TRBD1. The CDR3 runs to 18 residues. The V gene end was trimmed by 4 bases and the J gene end by 3 bases; junction bases not matched to a gene: 14. CDR1 LGHNT and CDR2 FRNRAP come from the germline V gene. The CDR3: CASGSTTRDRGSGNTIYF. CDR3 DNA: TGTGCTAGTGGTTCAACTACCCGAGACAGGGGAAGTGGAAACACCATATATTTT.

This clonotype was seen a few times. V gene TRBV7-2 combines with J gene TRBJ2-7, with 7 bases matching TRBD1. This CDR3 is built from 16 residues. CDR1 and CDR2 from the germline V gene are SGHTA and FQGNSA. V trimming: 3 bases; J trimming: 2 bases; junction bases outside the gene matches: 10. In nucleotides, the CDR3 is TGTGCCAGCAGCTTCCCAAGGACAGGTGTCACCTACGAGCAGTACTTC. As protein: CASSFPRTGVTYEQYF.

This clonotype showed up many times. CDR3 region: CASSLGTEAFF. CDR3 bases: TGTGCCAGCAGCTTAGGGACTGAAGCTTTCTTT. The chain couples TRBV7-9 to TRBJ1-1; D call uncertain. The germline V gene has CDR1 SEHNR and CDR2 FQNEAQ (reference sequence). V dropped 1 base and J dropped 5 bases, with 2 bases sitting between them. This CDR3 region has 11 residues.

Turning to this clonotype: The junction does not match germline at one end; this may be a read error. This sequence joins TRBV2 and TRBJ1-3; no definite D call. The CDR3 has 15 amino acids. Germline CDR1 and CDR2: SNHLY and FYNNEI. The CDR3 DNA reads TGTGCCAGCAGCGAAGACGGTCCCTCTGGAAACACCATATATTTT. Its protein is CASSEDGPSGNTIYF.

Ten or more counts support this clonotype. The chain has TRBV18 and TRBJ1-1; weak D call: TRBD1 (5 bases). V lost 3 bases and J lost 3, with 11 bases in between. CDR1 is KGHSH and CDR2 is LQKENI in the germline V gene. The CDR3 totals 14 residues. The CDR3 DNA is TGTGCCAGCTCACCGGGACGGGGGGACACTGAAGCTTTCTTT. This translates into CASSPGRGDTEAFF.

This clonotype occurred a few times. The V and J genes are TRBV15 and TRBJ2-3; the D gene is possibly TRBD2 (7 bases). Per germline, CDR1 LNHNV and CDR2 YYDKDF (reference sequence). The CDR3 length is 15 residues. V was trimmed by 0 bases and J by 3 bases, leaving 10 bases between them. This chain's CDR3 is CATSRDRGGTDTQYF. The DNA of the CDR3 is TGTGCCACCAGCAGAGATAGGGGGGGAACAGATACGCAGTATTTT.

J is TRBJ2-5 and V is TRBV7-3; 9 bases fit TRBD1. CDR1 is SGHTA, CDR2 FQGTGA, per germline. V shed 2 bases, J shed 0 bases, and the junction held 1 base outside the gene matches. This CDR3 region has 15 residues. This CDR3 reads CASSLGDRDQETQYF. The DNA of the CDR3 is TGTGCCAGCAGCTTAGGGGACAGGGACCAAGAGACCCAGTACTTC.

This clonotype was seen repeatedly, ten times or more. This chain uses TRBV11-2 with TRBJ1-1, with D unresolved. Trimming pared 6 bases from V and 0 bases from J, leaving 8 bases between. Per germline, CDR1 SGHAT and CDR2 FQNNGV. This CDR3 comprises 13 residues. CDR3 in DNA: TGTGCCAGCAGGTATAAGATGAACACTGAAGCTTTCTTT. As protein: CASRYKMNTEAFF.

This clonotype was seen at least ten times. This chain joins TRBV10-2 and TRBJ1-2; no definite D call. Germline assignment: CDR1 WSHSY and CDR2 SAAADI. V lost 0 bases and J lost 5, with 10 bases in between. This CDR3 contains 14 residues. This CDR3 is CASSESGNMYGYTF. CDR3 nucleotide sequence: TGCGCCAGCAGTGAGTCAGGGAATATGTATGGCTACACCTTC.

This clonotype showed up just a few times. Here the CDR3 reads CASSPLDRGYEQYF. CDR3 DNA: TGTGCCAGCAGCCCCCTGGACAGAGGCTACGAGCAGTACTTC. The V gene is TRBV2, the J gene TRBJ2-7, with D possibly TRBD1 on 6 matching bases. Trimming took 6 bases from V and 3 from J, leaving 15 bases between them. Germline CDR1 is SNHLY and CDR2 is FYNNEI. The CDR3 has 14 residues.

This clonotype was recorded many times. The chain carries TRBV29-1 and TRBJ2-7; 8 nucleotides align to TRBD1. The V and J ends lost 4 bases and 3 bases, in that order; junction bases with no gene match: 8. The germline V gene encodes CDR1 SQVTM and CDR2 ANQGSEA. The CDR3 consists of 14 residues. The DNA of the CDR3 is TGCAGCGTTGGAGCCGGGACAGGACTCTACGAGCAGTACTTC. Its translation: CSVGAGTGLYEQYF.

The chain joins TRBV7-9 to TRBJ1-6; TRBD1 matches 7 bases. Germline CDR1 SEHNR, CDR2 FQNEAQ (reference sequence). Trimming cost V 4 bases and J 14 bases; bases outside gene matches: 17. The CDR3 spans 16 residues. In DNA, the CDR3 is TGTGCCAGCAGCTCGATAGAATTAGGGGGCGGATCATCCCTCCACTTT. This sequence encodes CASSSIELGGGSSLHF.

This clonotype has a handful of counts. This sequence joins TRBV7-2 and TRBJ1-2; D ambiguous. V was cut by 0 bases and J by 4 bases, with 9 bases left in between. The length of the CDR3 is 14 residues. CDR1 and CDR2 from the germline V gene are SGHTA and FQGNSA. CDR3 amino acids: CASSLAGDGYGYTF. The CDR3 DNA reads TGTGCCAGCAGCTTAGCTGGCGACGGCTATGGCTACACCTTC.

This clonotype turned up a few times. CDR3 region: CASGRTTQETQYF. CDR3 DNA sequence: TGTGCCAGCGGACGGACCACTCAAGAGACCCAGTACTTC. The chain employs TRBV2 and TRBJ2-5; D not resolved. This CDR3 has 13 residues. V lost 8 bases to trimming and J lost 2 bases, with 12 bases between them. The germline V gene encodes CDR1 SNHLY and CDR2 FYNNEI. Full variable domain (rest looked up from reference TRBV2 and TRBJ2-5): EPEVTQTPSHQVTQMGQEVILRCVPISNHLYFYWYRQILGQKVEFLVSFYNNEISEKSEIFDDQFSVERPDGSNFTLKIRSTKLEDSAMYFCASGRTTQETQYFGPGTRLLVL.

There are many counts of this clonotype. One end of the junction does not line up with germline, which may come from a read error. CDR3 in amino acids: CSVEGDSNTEAFF. The CDR3 nucleotides read TGCAGCGTCGAAGGGGACAGTAACACTGAAGCTTTCTTT. The chain joins TRBV29-1 to TRBJ1-1, with 7 bases identical to TRBD1. The germline gives CDR1 SQVTM, CDR2 ANQGSEA. The CDR3 is 13 amino acids.

The chain joins TRBV5-1 to TRBJ2-3, with TRBD2 matching 7 bases. This CDR3 region has 15 residues. Trimming cost V 3 bases and J 8 bases; bases outside gene matches: 12. Germline loops: CDR1 SGHRS, CDR2 YFSETQ. CDR3 residues: CASSSGTTVLGTQYF. In nucleotides, the CDR3 is TGCGCCAGCAGCTCCGGGACTACTGTACTTGGTACGCAGTATTTT.

CDR3 in DNA: TGTGCCAGCAGAGCAACCAGGGTTAGGGGACAGCCCCAGCATTTT. This gives the protein CASRATRVRGQPQHF. The V and J genes are TRBV2 and TRBJ1-5; tentative D call: TRBD1 (5 bases). V was clipped by 6 bases and J by 7 bases, with 19 bases between them. The length of the CDR3 is 15 residues. Germline assignment: CDR1 SNHLY and CDR2 FYNNEI.